These 12 T cell receptor beta chains came from one sample sequenced in a study of siplizumab effects on memory and regulatory T cells. Clones were sequenced by immunoSEQ multiplex PCR, and TCRdb holds only the in-frame ones, with some missing. The sample consists of roughly 97,000 clones, roughly 93% of them appearing once. Sequenced sample: Tregs sorted from blood. Receptors were obtained from a human donor in good health.

The sample holds one count of this clone. CDR3 sequence: CACWTGAYGYTF. The CDR3 DNA sequence: TGTGCCTGTTGGACAGGGGCCTATGGCTACACCTTC. This rearrangement joins TRBV30 to TRBJ1-2, with 9 nucleotides matching TRBD1. The CDR3 consists of 12 residues. V lost 6 bases and J lost 4; bases outside the gene matches: 3. From germline, CDR1 is GTSNPN and CDR2 SVGIG (reference sequence).

The CDR3 DNA follows: TGTGCCTGGAGTCGGGGGGGACGGGTCTCAACTGTAACATTGAATCAGCCCCAGCATTTT. This sequence encodes CAWSRGGRVSTVTLNQPQHF. The V call is TRBV30, the J call TRBJ1-5; D is possibly TRBD1 (5 bases). V was cut by 2 bases and J by 4 bases, with 30 bases left in between. Germline V lookup: CDR1 GTSNPN, CDR2 SVGIG (reference sequence). The CDR3 spans 20 residues.

This chain links TRBV29-1 with TRBJ1-1, with D possibly being TRBD1 (6 bases). Trimming removed 7 bases from V and 5 bases from J, with 8 bases in between. The V gene's germline CDR1 is SQVTM and CDR2 ANQGSEA. The CDR3 is 10 amino acids. The CDR3 loop reads CSAGETEAFF. The CDR3 nucleotides read TGCAGCGCAGGGGAAACTGAAGCTTTCTTT.

The V call is TRBV30, the J call TRBJ2-7; possibly TRBD1 or TRBD2 for D (5 bases each). CDR3 size: 13 residues. The germline V gene encodes CDR1 GTSNPN and CDR2 SVGIG (reference sequence). Trimming cost V 2 bases and J 9 bases, with 17 bases left between them. The CDR3 loop is CAWSWSRALVQYF. CDR3 DNA sequence: TGTGCCTGGAGTTGGAGCAGGGCACTAGTGCAGTACTTC. The variable domain in full, with the rest retrieved from reference TRBV30 and TRBJ2-7, is SQTIHQWPATLVQPVGSPLSLECTVEGTSNPNLYWYRQAAGRGLQLLFYSVGIGQISSEVPQNLSASRPQDRQFILSSKKLLLSDSGFYLCAWSWSRALVQYFGPGTRLTVT.

The chain recombines TRBV7-8 with TRBJ1-4, with 7 bases identical to TRBD1. The CDR3 sequence is 14 residues long. V trimming: 5 bases; J trimming: 4 bases; junction bases outside the gene matches: 4. Germline assignment: CDR1 SGHVS and CDR2 FQNEAQ. This CDR3 is CASSQQGNNEKLFF. CDR3 bases: TGTGCCAGCAGCCAACAGGGGAATAATGAAAAACTGTTTTTT.

The CDR3 protein is CASSLGLYTGELFF. CDR3 nucleotide sequence: TGTGCCAGCAGCCTGGGACTCTACACCGGGGAGCTGTTTTTT. The chain recombines TRBV11-2 with TRBJ2-2; tentatively, D is TRBD2 (6 bases). The CDR3 loop spans 14 amino acids. Germline CDR1 reads SGHAT; CDR2 reads FQNNGV. V was clipped by 5 bases and J by 3 bases, with 10 bases between them.

The chain uses TRBV4-3 and TRBJ2-3; 11 bases align to TRBD2. V was pared by 4 bases and J by 4 bases, with 10 bases of the junction left unmatched. CDR1 LGHNA and CDR2 YSLEER come from the germline V gene. This CDR3 region has 17 residues. CDR3 coding DNA: TGCGCCAGCAGCCCCTCAATACTAGCGGGAGAACCAGATACGCAGTATTTT. Its protein is CASSPSILAGEPDTQYF.

This clone was counted a single time. The CDR3 loop reads CASSHQDRPRDTQYF. In nucleotides, the CDR3 is TGTGCCAGCAGCCACCAGGACCGCCCCAGGGATACGCAGTATTTT. The J gene is TRBJ2-3, the V gene TRBV7-2; the D is unclear. Germline values: CDR1 SGHTA, CDR2 FQGNSA. The CDR3 covers 15 residues. The V gene lost 5 bases and the J gene lost 6 bases, with 18 bases spanning the gap.

This chain uses TRBV5-4 with TRBJ2-3; TRBD2 agrees at 10 bases. Germline V gene data show CDR1 as SGHNT and CDR2 as YYREEE (reference sequence). This CDR3 spans 16 amino acids. V lost 3 bases to trimming and J lost 3 bases; unmatched junction nucleotides: 7. The CDR3 region has the DNA TGTGCCAGCAGCTCCCAGCGGGGGGGGCGGACAGATACGCAGTATTTT. Translated, it gives CASSSQRGGRTDTQYF.

V usage is TRBV6-1 and J usage is TRBJ2-5; no firm D call. Judging by the DNA end, TRBJ2-7 fits better; the J call may be wrong. This CDR3 spans 15 amino acids. CDR1 MNHNS and CDR2 SASEGT come from the germline V gene. The CDR3 sequence: CASWAVSGDNYEQYF. In DNA form, the CDR3 reads TGTGCCAGCTGGGCGGTGTCGGGCGACAACTACGAGCAGTACTTC.

This clone appeared a few times. The gene calls are TRBV30 and TRBJ1-1, with D hard to call. V was pared by 3 bases and J by 0 bases, with 8 bases between. The germline V gene encodes CDR1 GTSNPN and CDR2 SVGIG (reference sequence). This CDR3 spans 13 amino acids. CDR3 in DNA: TGTGCCTGGAGGACTACCTTGAACACTGAAGCTTTCTTT. Translated: CAWRTTLNTEAFF.

J is TRBJ2-7 and V is TRBV11-1; D gene unclear. The V end was cut by 1 base, the J end by 2 bases, with 6 bases between. Germline V gives CDR1 SGHAT, CDR2 FQDESV (reference sequence). The CDR3 covers 13 residues. As DNA, the CDR3 is TGTGCCAGCAGCTTAGGTCCGACCTACGAGCAGTACTTC. It is translated as CASSLGPTYEQYF.